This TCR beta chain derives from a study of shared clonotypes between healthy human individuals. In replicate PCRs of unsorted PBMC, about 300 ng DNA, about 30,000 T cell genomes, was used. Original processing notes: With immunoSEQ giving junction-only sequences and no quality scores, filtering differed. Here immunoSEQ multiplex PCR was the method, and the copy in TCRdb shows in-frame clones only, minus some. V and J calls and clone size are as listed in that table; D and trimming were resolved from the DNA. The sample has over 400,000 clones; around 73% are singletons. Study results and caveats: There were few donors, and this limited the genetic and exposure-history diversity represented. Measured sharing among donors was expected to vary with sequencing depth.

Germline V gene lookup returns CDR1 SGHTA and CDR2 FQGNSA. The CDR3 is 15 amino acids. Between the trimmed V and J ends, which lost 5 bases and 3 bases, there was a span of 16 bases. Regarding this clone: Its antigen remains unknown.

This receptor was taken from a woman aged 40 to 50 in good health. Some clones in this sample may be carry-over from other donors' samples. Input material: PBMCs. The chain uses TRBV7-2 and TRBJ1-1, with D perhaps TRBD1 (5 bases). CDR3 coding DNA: TGTGCCAGCAGCCTTAGCGGGGGTGCTTACACTGAAGCTTTCTTT. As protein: CASSLSGGAYTEAFF.